The 16 T cell receptor beta chains below all came from one sample that was sequenced in a study of cytotoxic CD8 clonotypes in ibrutinib-treated CLL. The protocol was immunoSEQ multiplex PCR, while the TCRdb copy is restricted to in-frame clones and leaves out a portion. This sample has 9,500 to 15,000 clones; around two thirds occur once, and the top ten carry about 25%. The sample was PBMCs, taken before ibrutinib treatment. The receptors come from a human donor with chronic lymphocytic leukemia.

The CDR3 DNA sequence: TGTGCCAGTAGTAGGGACTCTCCCACAGATACGCAGTATTTT. Amino acid sequence: CASSRDSPTDTQYF. The chain has TRBV19 and TRBJ2-3, with D possibly being TRBD2 (6 bases). The CDR3 has 14 amino acids. The germline CDR1 and CDR2 sequences are LNHDA and SQIVND (reference sequence). With 4 bases removed from V and 2 bases from J, the gap between germline ends came to 10 bases.

This clone was counted a few times. DNA of the CDR3: TGTGCCAGCAGGACGAGCTCGACAGGGTCCGGCGAGCAGTACTTC. It encodes CASRTSSTGSGEQYF. The chain recombines TRBV7-3 with TRBJ2-7; TRBD1 matches at 7 bases. CDR3 length: 15 amino acids. V was clipped by 6 bases and J by 6 bases; unmatched bases: 14. The germline gives CDR1 SGHTA, CDR2 FQGTGA.

This chain connects TRBV11-2 to TRBJ2-2; tentative D call: TRBD1 (6 bases). Germline V gene sequence: CDR1 SGHAT, CDR2 FQNNGV. V was pared by 6 bases and J by 5 bases, with 7 bases between. There are 12 residues in the CDR3. The CDR3 region is CASSQGTGELFF. In DNA, the CDR3 is TGTGCCAGCAGTCAGGGGACCGGGGAGCTGTTTTTT. The full variable domain, its missing parts supplied by reference TRBV11-2 and TRBJ2-2, is EAGVAQSPRYKIIEKRQSVAFWCNPISGHATLYWYQQILGQGPKLLIQFQNNGVVDDSQLPKDRFSAERLKGVDSTLKIQPAKLEDSAVYLCASSQGTGELFFGEGSRLTVL.

This clone is deemed medium-sized. The V and J genes are TRBV30 and TRBJ2-5; TRBD1 might be the D (6 bases). In germline, CDR1 is GTSNPN, CDR2 SVGIG (reference sequence). Trimming cost V 1 base and J 4 bases, with 28 bases left between them. CDR3 length: 19 residues. The CDR3 DNA is TGTGCCTGGAGTGCGGTCGGGTGGGGGCGGCTTAGGGACGCAGAGACCCAGTACTTC. This translates into CAWSAVGWGRLRDAETQYF.

This clone was seen a handful of times. Here the CDR3 reads CASSFPGAGANVLTF. In DNA, the CDR3 is TGTGCCAGTAGTTTCCCCGGAGCCGGGGCCAACGTCCTGACTTTC. The rearrangement uses TRBV19 and TRBJ2-6; D gene unclear. The germline V gene encodes CDR1 LNHDA and CDR2 SQIVND (reference sequence). CDR3 length: 15 amino acids. Trimming removed 5 bases at V and 4 bases at J, with 12 bases between. Full variable domain (outside the CDR3, taken from reference TRBV19 and TRBJ2-6): DGGITQSPKYLFRKEGQNVTLSCEQNLNHDAMYWYRQDPGQGLRLIYYSQIVNDFQKGDIAEGYSVSREKKESFPLTVTSAQKNPTAFYLCASSFPGAGANVLTFGAGSRLTVL.

This chain uses TRBV5-6 with TRBJ2-4; TRBD1 matches at 9 bases. The CDR3 is made up of 19 amino acids. The trim removed 3 bases at V and 0 bases at J, leaving 13 bases unmatched. Germline loops: CDR1 SGHDT, CDR2 YYEEEE. CDR3 bases: TGTGCCAGCAGCTGGGCGAGGACAGGGGCTTTACTAGCCAAAAACATTCAGTACTTC. This sequence encodes CASSWARTGALLAKNIQYF.

This clone was seen more than once but under ten times. CDR3 nucleotide sequence: TGTGCCAGCAGCTTAGTTGGGGGGTTTCAGCCCCAGCATTTT. This translates into CASSLVGGFQPQHF. The chain joins TRBV7-8 to TRBJ1-5; a weak D match, TRBD1 (5 bases). Germline V gives CDR1 SGHVS, CDR2 FQNEAQ. The CDR3 runs 14 residues. Trimming took off 1 base at V and 6 bases at J, with 10 bases between the two ends.

This clone was seen a few times. V gene TRBV5-4 combines with J gene TRBJ1-2; D might be TRBD1 (5 bases). There are 13 residues in the CDR3. V lost 0 bases and J 5 bases, leaving 8 bases between the germline ends. The germline gives CDR1 SGHNT, CDR2 YYREEE (reference sequence). The CDR3 DNA is TGTGCCAGCAGCTTGGACGGGGGGTATGGCTACACCTTC. Translation gives CASSLDGGYGYTF.

The rearrangement links TRBV6-5 to TRBJ1-1; the D gene is possibly TRBD1 (5 bases). Trimming shortened V by 6 bases and J by 8 bases, and 10 bases separated the two germline ends. The germline gives CDR1 MNHEY, CDR2 SVGAGI. This CDR3 region has 11 residues. DNA of the CDR3: TGTGCCAGCAGAAAGACAGACGAAGCTTTCTTT. Translating it yields CASRKTDEAFF.

The chain combines TRBV5-6 with TRBJ2-1; no reliable D call. Germline V lookup: CDR1 SGHDT, CDR2 YYEEEE. With 2 bases removed from V and 4 bases from J, the gap between germline ends came to 4 bases. This CDR3 is built from 12 residues. The CDR3 nucleotides read TGTGCCAGCAGCTTCGGGTACAATGAGCAGTTCTTC. As protein: CASSFGYNEQFF.

This chain connects TRBV4-1 to TRBJ2-7; 12 nucleotides match TRBD1. This CDR3 is 15 amino acids long. Germline CDR1 reads MGHRA; CDR2 reads YSYEKL. V was pared by 4 bases and J by 7 bases, with 8 bases of the junction left unmatched. The CDR3 here is CASSPMGQGAGEQYF. The CDR3 DNA follows: TGCGCCAGCAGCCCAATGGGACAGGGGGCAGGTGAGCAGTACTTC.

The chain joins TRBV4-1 to TRBJ2-1; 7 bases are a match to TRBD1. J was trimmed by 3 bases and V by 4 bases; bases with no gene match: 9. Germline V gene data show CDR1 as MGHRA and CDR2 as YSYEKL. The CDR3 contains 16 residues. The DNA for the CDR3 is TGCGCCAGCAGCCGATCCTTCGGGACAGACTACAATGAGCAGTTCTTC. Encoded protein: CASSRSFGTDYNEQFF.

The J gene is TRBJ2-1, the V gene TRBV4-3, with a possible D match to TRBD2 (5 bases). CDR1 and CDR2 (germline): LGHNA, YSLEER. The CDR3 is made up of 15 amino acids. V was clipped by 1 base and J by 4 bases, with 11 bases between them. CDR3 residues: CASSQGAAEYNEQFF. DNA for the CDR3: TGCGCCAGCAGCCAAGGAGCGGCGGAGTACAATGAGCAGTTCTTC.

J is TRBJ2-1 and V is TRBV28; tentatively, D is TRBD1 (6 bases). Germline V gives CDR1 MDHEN, CDR2 SYDVKM. There are 14 residues in the CDR3. V was trimmed by 3 bases and J by 6 bases, leaving 12 bases between them. CDR3 bases: TGTGCCAGCAGTTTCATATTGGACAGCAATGAGCAGTTCTTC. Residues: CASSFILDSNEQFF.

The chain is built from TRBV4-1 and TRBJ1-4; D is uncertain. V dropped 1 base and J dropped 0 bases, with 12 bases sitting between them. The CDR3 has 17 residues. Germline V gene lookup returns CDR1 MGHRA and CDR2 YSYEKL. CDR3 sequence reads: CASSQGPAGATNEKLFF. CDR3 nucleotides: TGCGCCAGCAGCCAAGGTCCGGCGGGAGCAACTAATGAAAAACTGTTTTTT.

The V and J genes are TRBV19 and TRBJ1-5; no firm D call. V was pared by 4 bases and J by 5 bases, with 12 bases between. The CDR3 runs to 14 residues. Per germline, CDR1 LNHDA and CDR2 SQIVND (reference sequence). The CDR3 DNA is TGTGCCAGTAGTACCTTGACGTTGTATCAGCCCCAGCATTTT. Translation gives CASSTLTLYQPQHF.